This T cell receptor (beta chain) appears in the sequencing data of a study of blood T cell repertoires in COVID-19. Study summary: Sites across the United States, Italy and Spain contributed samples from acute and convalescent COVID-19. From T cells, B-cell-depleted T cells, or PBMCs came the material, which was cDNA or gDNA.

This clone turned up a few times. Authors' data handling: Researchers report that nucleated cell counts were estimated from reference gene primer amplification. Clones were sequenced by immunoSEQ multiplex PCR, and TCRdb holds only the in-frame ones, with some missing. D and trimming were read from the DNA, whereas the V and J calls and clone size are those reported in that table. The repertoire holds just under 350,000 clones, with around 82% as singletons. V dropped 0 bases and J dropped 6 bases, with 13 bases sitting between them. Germline V gives CDR1 SGHRS, CDR2 YFSETQ. CDR3 length equals 15 residues.

The sequence derives from a man younger than 45 with active or convalescent COVID-19. Sequencing input: peripheral blood. V is TRBV5-1 and J is TRBJ1-5; D gene ambiguous. CDR3 nucleotide sequence: TGCGCCAGCAGCTTGGTCGCGGGAGGAGGTCAGCCCCAGCATTTT. It translates to CASSLVAGGGQPQHF. The entire variable domain, with the rest obtained from reference TRBV5-1 and TRBJ1-5, is as follows: KAGVTQTPRYLIKTRGQQVTLSCSPISGHRSVSWYQQTPGQGLQFLFEYFSETQRNKGNFPGRFSGRQFSNSRSEMNVSTLELGDSALYLCASSLVAGGGQPQHFGDGTRLSIL.